The TCR beta chain described here comes from a study of blood T cell repertoires in COVID-19. Turning to the study itself: The study drew acute and convalescent COVID-19 samples from the United States, Italy and Spain. The analysed material was cDNA or gDNA that came from T cells, B-cell-depleted T cells, or PBMCs.

Clones were read by immunoSEQ multiplex PCR, and TCRdb kept only the in-frame ones, dropping some. The sample lists fewer than 400,000 clones; about 86% were seen once. The V and J ends lost 6 bases and 7 bases, in that order; junction bases with no gene match: 8. The CDR3 is made up of 14 amino acids. CDR1 and CDR2 from the germline V gene are KGHSH and LQKENI. V and J are TRBV18 and TRBJ2-1; TRBD1 agrees at 8 bases. This sequence was found in a man aged 25-40 years with active or convalescent COVID-19. The sample taken for sequencing was peripheral blood. CDR3: CASSFRTGGNEQFF. DNA for the CDR3: TGTGCCAGCTCGTTCCGTACAGGGGGGAATGAGCAGTTCTTC.